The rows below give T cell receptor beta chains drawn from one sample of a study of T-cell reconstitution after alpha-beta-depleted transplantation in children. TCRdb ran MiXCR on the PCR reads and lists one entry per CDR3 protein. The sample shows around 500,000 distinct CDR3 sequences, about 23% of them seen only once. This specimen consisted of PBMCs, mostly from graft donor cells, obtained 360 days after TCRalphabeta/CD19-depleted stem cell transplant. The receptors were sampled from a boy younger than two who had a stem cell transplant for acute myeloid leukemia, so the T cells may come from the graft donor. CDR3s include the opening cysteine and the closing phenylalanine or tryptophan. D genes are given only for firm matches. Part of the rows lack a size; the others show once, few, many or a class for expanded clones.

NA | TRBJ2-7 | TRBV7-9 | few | TGTGCCAGCAGCTTGTTCGATAACCGCTACGAGCAGTACTTC | CASSLFDNRYEQYF
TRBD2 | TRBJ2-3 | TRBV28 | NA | TGTGCCAGGCCCGGGACTACCGTCACAGATACGCAGTATTTT | CARPGTTVTDTQYF
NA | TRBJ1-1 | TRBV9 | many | TGTGCCAGCAGCGTAGGGGGCAGGGGCGCGTTGAAATACACTGAAGCTTTCTTT | CASSVGGRGALKYTEAFF
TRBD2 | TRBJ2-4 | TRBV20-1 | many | TGCAGTGCTAGCGGGGGGGCCTCAGGCAAAAACATTCAGTACTTC | CSASGGASGKNIQYF
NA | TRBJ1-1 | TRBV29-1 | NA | TGCAGCGTTGAAAGTCGGGCGGACACTGAAGCTTTCTTT | CSVESRADTEAFF
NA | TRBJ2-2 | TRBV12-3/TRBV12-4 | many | TGTGCCACCCTAGCGAGGGAGCTGTTTTTT | CATLARELFF
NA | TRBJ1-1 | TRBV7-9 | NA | TGTGCCAGCAGCAGAGAGGAGCGGGAAGCTTTCTTT | CASSREEREAFF
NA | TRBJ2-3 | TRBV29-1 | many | TGCAGCGTTTCTGGGCCAGATACGCAGTATTTT | CSVSGPDTQYF
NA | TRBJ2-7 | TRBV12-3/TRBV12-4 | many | TGTGCCAGCAGTTTAAGGGAGCGGCAGTACTTC | CASSLRERQYF
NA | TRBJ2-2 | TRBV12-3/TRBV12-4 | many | TGTGCCAGCAGTTTAGGGACCACCGGGGAGCTGTTTTTT | CASSLGTTGELFF
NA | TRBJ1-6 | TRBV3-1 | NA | TGTGCCAGCAGCCAAGCTCGGGGCTCACGGTACCACTTT | CASSQARGSRYHF
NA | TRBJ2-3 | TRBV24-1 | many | TGTGCCACCAGTGTAGGGGTCCTGCCGAGCACAGATACGCAGTATTTT | CATSVGVLPSTDTQYF
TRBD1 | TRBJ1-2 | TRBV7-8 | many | TGTGCCAGCAGCCCAGGACAGGGCCAATCTAGGGCCTATGGCTACACCTTC | CASSPGQGQSRAYGYTF
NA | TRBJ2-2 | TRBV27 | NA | TGTGCCAGCAGTTCATGGAGGACCGGGGAGCTGTTTTTT | CASSSWRTGELFF
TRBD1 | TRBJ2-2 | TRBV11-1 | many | TGTGCCAGCAGCTTAGGGGGACAGGCGAACACCGGGGAGCTGTTTTTT | CASSLGGQANTGELFF
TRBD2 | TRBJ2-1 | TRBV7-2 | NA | TGTGCCAGCAGCTTAGGACTAGCGGGGGGGCCCGGCAATGAGCAGTTCTTC | CASSLGLAGGPGNEQFF
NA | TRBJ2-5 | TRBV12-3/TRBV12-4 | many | TGTGCCAGCAGCCTGAGGCAAGAGACCCAGTACTTC | CASSLRQETQYF
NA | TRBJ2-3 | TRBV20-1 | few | TGCAGTGCCTCGCCTCACGGTTCAGATACGCAGTATTTT | CSASPHGSDTQYF
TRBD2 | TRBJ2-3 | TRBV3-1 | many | TGTGCCAGCAGCCCCGGACTAGCGGGGGGGATGGATACGCAGTATTTT | CASSPGLAGGMDTQYF
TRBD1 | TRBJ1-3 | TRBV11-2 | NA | TGTGCCAGCAGCTTCGGGACAGCGATCTCTGGAAACACCATATATTTT | CASSFGTAISGNTIYF
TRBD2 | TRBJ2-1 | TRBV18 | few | TGTGCCAGCTCACCACCCGGACTAGTCTACAATGAGCAGTTCTTC | CASSPPGLVYNEQFF
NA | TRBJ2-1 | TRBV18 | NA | TGTGCCAGCTCACCCCAAGGGGTGAATGAGCAGTTCTTC | CASSPQGVNEQFF
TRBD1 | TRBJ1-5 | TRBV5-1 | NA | TGCGCCAGCAGCCTCATGCCAGGGGGCTCGAATCAGCCCCAGCATTTT | CASSLMPGGSNQPQHF
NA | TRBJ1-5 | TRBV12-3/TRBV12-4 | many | TGTGCCAGCAGTTTATTGGTGGTCAATCAGCCCCAGCATTTT | CASSLLVVNQPQHF
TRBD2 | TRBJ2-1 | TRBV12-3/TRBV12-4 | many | TGTGCCAGCAGTCCCTCAGCGGGGGGTCCCTCCTACAATGAGCAGTTCTTC | CASSPSAGGPSYNEQFF
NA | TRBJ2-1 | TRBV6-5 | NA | TGTGCCAGCAGTTACTCGAGGGGGCGGGACCGGGGTGAGCAGTTCTTC | CASSYSRGRDRGEQFF
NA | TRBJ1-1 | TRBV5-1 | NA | TGCGCCAGCAGCTTGGCCGGTCTTGAAGCTTTCTTT | CASSLAGLEAFF
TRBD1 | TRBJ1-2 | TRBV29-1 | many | TGCAGCGTTGGACAGGGGGTCTATGGCTACACCTTC | CSVGQGVYGYTF
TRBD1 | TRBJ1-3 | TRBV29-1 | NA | TGCAGCGTTGATGACAGGGAGGCAAACACCATATATTTT | CSVDDREANTIYF
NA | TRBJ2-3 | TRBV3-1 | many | TGTGCCAGCAGCCACTCCCAGGGCCGCGGCACAGATACGCAGTATTTT | CASSHSQGRGTDTQYF
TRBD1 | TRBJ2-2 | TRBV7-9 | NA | TGTGCCAGCAGGCCGGGACAGGGGCTATCCGGGGAGCTGTTTTTT | CASRPGQGLSGELFF
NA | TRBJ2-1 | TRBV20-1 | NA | TGCAGTGCTACGGGACTGTCAGATAGCAATGAGCAGTTCTTC | CSATGLSDSNEQFF
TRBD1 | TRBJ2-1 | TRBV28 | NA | TGTGCCAGCAGTCAGTGGGCGACGGGACAGGGATACTACAATGAGCAGTTCTTC | CASSQWATGQGYYNEQFF
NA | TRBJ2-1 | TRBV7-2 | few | TGTGCCAGCAGCTTAGCGGATCTAGGAATCTTGGATGAGCAGTTCTTC | CASSLADLGILDEQFF
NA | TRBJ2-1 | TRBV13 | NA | TGTGCCAGCAGCCTGTGGGAAAGCAATGAGCAGTTCTTC | CASSLWESNEQFF
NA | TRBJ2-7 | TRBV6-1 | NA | TGTGCCAGCAGTCCAACCCACTCGGGCTCCTACGAGCAGTACTTC | CASSPTHSGSYEQYF
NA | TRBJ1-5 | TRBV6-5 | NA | TGTGCCAGCAGTTACTCGGAGGGGAGCAATCAGCCCCAGCATTTT | CASSYSEGSNQPQHF
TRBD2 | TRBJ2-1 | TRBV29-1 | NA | TGCAGCGTTGAAGATCGGGCGGGGGTTATCAATGAGCAGTTCTTC | CSVEDRAGVINEQFF
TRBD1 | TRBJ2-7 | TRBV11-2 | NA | TGTGCCAGCAGCTTAGTAGGGGAGGGATTGGGACAGGGGTCCGAGCAGTACTTC | CASSLVGEGLGQGSEQYF
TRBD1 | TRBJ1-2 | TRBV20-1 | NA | TGCAGTGCTGGATCCGGGACAGCAAACACCTTC | CSAGSGTANTF
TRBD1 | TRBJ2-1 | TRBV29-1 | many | TGCAGCGTTGAACCGGGGACAGGAGGGGACAATGAGCAGTTCTTC | CSVEPGTGGDNEQFF
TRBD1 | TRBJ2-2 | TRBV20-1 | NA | TGCAGTGCTAGGACGACAGGGGGGACAGGGGAGCTGTTTTTT | CSARTTGGTGELFF
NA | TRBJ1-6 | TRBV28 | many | TGTGCCAGCAGAACCCTTAATTCACCCCTCCACTTT | CASRTLNSPLHF
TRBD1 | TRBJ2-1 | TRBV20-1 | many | TGCAGTGCTAGATGGACAGGGTCGATAAACAATGAGCAGTTCTTC | CSARWTGSINNEQFF
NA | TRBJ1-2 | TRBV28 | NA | TGTGCCAGCAGTTCCGCCACACCGAGGGGCTACACCTTC | CASSSATPRGYTF
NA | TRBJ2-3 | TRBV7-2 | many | TGTGCCAGCAGCTTAGAGTACAGGGGCACAGATACGCAGTATTTT | CASSLEYRGTDTQYF
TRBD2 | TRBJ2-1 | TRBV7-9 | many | TGTGCCAGCAGCTTAGCCGGGACTACCTACAATGAGCAGTTCTTC | CASSLAGTTYNEQFF
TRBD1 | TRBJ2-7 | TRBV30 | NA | TGTGCCTGGAGTGCGGACAGGTCCCAACCTCGTCAGTACTTC | CAWSADRSQPRQYF
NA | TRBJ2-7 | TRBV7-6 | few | TGTGCCAGCAGCTTAGTTGAGGGGTCCTACGAGCAGTACTTC | CASSLVEGSYEQYF
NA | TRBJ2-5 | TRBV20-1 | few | TGCAGTGCTAGATCCCGGACAGGAGGGTACCAAGAGACCCAGTACTTC | CSARSRTGGYQETQYF
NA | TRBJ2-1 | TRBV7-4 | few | TGTGCCAGCAGCTTAGAGGGGAGAACCTACAATGAGCAGTTCTTC | CASSLEGRTYNEQFF